This T cell receptor beta chain is drawn from a study of T cell responses to AZD1222 COVID-19 vaccine. Trimming pared 4 bases from V and 9 bases from J, leaving 13 bases between. The CDR3 sequence is 13 residues long. The germline gives CDR1 MRHNA, CDR2 SNTAGT. Regarding the study as a whole: Breadth and depth of Spike-specific TCRs rose after two AZD1222 doses. Epitopes outside B.1.351 and B.1.1.7 mutated regions reportedly drew nearly half of spike TCRs. Repertoire collection took place solely once the T cell response had peaked. With dominance at 160-218 and 743-854, vaccine-associated CD4 TCRs spanned spike.

Clones were sequenced by immunoSEQ multiplex PCR, and TCRdb holds only the in-frame ones, with some missing. The table lists tens of thousands of clones, approximately 91% of them singletons. As for this clone: The antigen is not known.

The sequence came from an adult in good health. The chain recombines TRBV6-4 with TRBJ1-5; D might be TRBD1 (5 bases). The material was peripheral blood, obtained on day 0 of AZD1222 vaccination. CDR3 protein: CASSGGACRPQHF. The CDR3 DNA sequence: TGTGCCAGCAGTGGAGGGGCTTGTCGGCCCCAGCATTTT.